The 32 T cell receptor beta chains below all came from one sample that was sequenced in a study of identifying expanded T cells in peripheral blood. Generated by immunoSEQ multiplex PCR, the TCRdb table keeps only in-frame clones and is missing some. Among 81,000 or so clones, around 83% were seen once, and the ten largest hold 15% to 20%. Sequenced sample: blood. Every receptor here comes from a person aged 18-70 years in good health.

J is TRBJ1-4 and V is TRBV29-1, with TRBD1 identical over 8 bases. V was pared by 6 bases and J by 6 bases, with 12 bases of the junction left unmatched. CDR3 size: 15 residues. CDR1 and CDR2 from the germline V gene are SQVTM and ANQGSEA. The CDR3 DNA follows: TGCAGCGTACGGACAGGGTTGGCGTCGGATGAAAAACTGTTTTTT. Amino acids: CSVRTGLASDEKLFF.

CDR3 in amino acids: CASSSWTGGSYGYTF. The CDR3, as DNA: TGTGCCAGCAGTTCGTGGACAGGGGGCAGCTATGGCTACACCTTC. This chain joins TRBV28 and TRBJ1-2, with 11 nucleotides matching TRBD1. Unmatched junction bases numbered 5, after V lost 4 bases and J lost 4 bases. The CDR3 has 15 amino acids. Germline V gene data show CDR1 as MDHEN and CDR2 as SYDVKM.

The CDR3: CARSFSTGPIRETEAFF. Written as DNA, the CDR3 is TGTGCCAGAAGCTTTAGCACAGGCCCAATTAGAGAGACTGAAGCTTTCTTT. The rearrangement uses TRBV5-3 and TRBJ1-1; possibly TRBD1 for D (5 bases). TRBV5-3 counts as an open reading frame of uncertain function. Trimming left V 2 bases short and J 5 bases short, with 22 bases between. The CDR3 extends over 17 amino acids.

This chain connects TRBV28 to TRBJ2-7; D could derive from TRBD1 or TRBD2 (6 bases each). Trimming pared 5 bases from V and 3 bases from J, leaving 20 bases between. CDR1 is MDHEN and CDR2 is SYDVKM in the germline V gene. The length of the CDR3 is 16 residues. CDR3 coding DNA: TGTGCCAGCAGTCAAGGAGTGGGGGGCGCGGGCTACGAGCAGTACTTC. Its protein is CASSQGVGGAGYEQYF.

This sequence joins TRBV5-6 and TRBJ2-3; D gene unclear. The germline V gene encodes CDR1 SGHDT and CDR2 YYEEEE. The CDR3 is made up of 13 amino acids. The V end lost 4 bases, the J end lost 3 bases, and 9 bases lay between the germline ends. The CDR3 loop reads CASSPMATDTQYF. The CDR3 nucleotides are TGTGCCAGCAGCCCTATGGCGACAGATACGCAGTATTTT.

The chain carries TRBV5-6 and TRBJ2-7; D gene unclear. V lost 1 base and J 4 bases, leaving 12 bases between the germline ends. Germline lookup yields CDR1 SGHDT and CDR2 YYEEEE. This CDR3 is built from 14 residues. In nucleotides, the CDR3 is TGTGCCAGCAGCTTGTCGCAGGCTGGGTACGAGCAGTACTTC. Its translation is CASSLSQAGYEQYF.

The gene calls are TRBV19 and TRBJ2-1; the D gene is possibly TRBD2 (6 bases). Trimming left V 4 bases short and J 0 bases short, with 10 bases between. Germline V gene data show CDR1 as LNHDA and CDR2 as SQIVND (reference sequence). The length of the CDR3 is 15 residues. CDR3 sequence reads: CASSTEDYSYNEQFF. The DNA for the CDR3 is TGTGCCAGTAGTACCGAGGACTACTCCTACAATGAGCAGTTCTTC.

V usage is TRBV7-9 and J usage is TRBJ2-7; D gene ambiguous. Germline-derived CDR1 and CDR2 are SEHNR and FQNEAQ (reference sequence). The ends were cut back, 5 bases at V and 2 bases at J, with 7 bases in the middle. The length of the CDR3 is 12 residues. The CDR3 sequence is CASSTFPYEQYF. The CDR3 nucleotides read TGTGCCAGCAGCACCTTCCCCTACGAGCAGTACTTC.

The chain has TRBV13 and TRBJ2-5, with a weak D call TRBD1 (6 bases). In germline, CDR1 is PRHDT, CDR2 FYEKMQ (reference sequence). The CDR3 is made up of 15 amino acids. The V end lost 2 bases, the J end lost 2 bases, and 12 bases lay between the germline ends. For the CDR3, the DNA is TGTGCCAGCAGCTTAAAGCGGACAGCTCAAGAGACCCAGTACTTC. This encodes CASSLKRTAQETQYF.

The chain has TRBV29-1 and TRBJ2-7, with 7 positions matching TRBD1. The CDR3 runs to 13 residues. The germline V gene has CDR1 SQVTM and CDR2 ANQGSEA. Trimming removed 8 bases from V and 6 bases from J; junction bases left unmatched: 13. The CDR3 here is CSTSGTAVGEQYF. The CDR3 DNA sequence: TGCAGCACCTCCGGGACAGCCGTAGGCGAGCAGTACTTC.

DNA of the CDR3: TGTGCCAGCAGCTTAGAGGGGGGTTGGTACGAGCAGTACTTC. This translates into CASSLEGGWYEQYF. V usage is TRBV7-2 and J usage is TRBJ2-7; either TRBD1 or TRBD2 may fit D (6 bases each). There are 14 residues in the CDR3. Germline-derived CDR1 and CDR2 are SGHTA and FQGNSA. Trimming pared 1 base from V and 4 bases from J, leaving 11 bases between.

This chain connects TRBV13 to TRBJ2-7, with D maybe TRBD2 (5 bases). Germline CDR1 and CDR2: PRHDT and FYEKMQ (reference sequence). The germline V and J ends were trimmed by 5 bases and 2 bases, with 16 bases remaining between them. The CDR3 runs to 15 residues. In nucleotides, the CDR3 is TGTGCCAGCAGCCCCCCGGGGAGAGTCGCCTACGAGCAGTACTTC. Its translation: CASSPPGRVAYEQYF. The full variable domain, rest sourced from reference TRBV13 and TRBJ2-7, is AAGVIQSPRHLIKEKRETATLKCYPIPRHDTVYWYQQGPGQDPQFLISFYEKMQSDKGSIPDRFSAQQFSDYHSELNMSSLELGDSALYFCASSPPGRVAYEQYFGPGTRLTVT.

This rearrangement joins TRBV5-4 to TRBJ2-1; D is tentatively TRBD1 or TRBD2 (5 bases each). Germline lookup yields CDR1 SGHNT and CDR2 YYREEE (reference sequence). The CDR3 totals 11 residues. V was shortened by 4 bases and J by 8 bases, with 7 bases between the two germline ends. The CDR3 DNA follows: TGTGCCAGCAGCGTGGGGGATGAGCAGTTCTTC. This codes for CASSVGDEQFF.

V and J are TRBV4-3 and TRBJ2-1, with D maybe TRBD1 (6 bases). The CDR3 extends over 15 amino acids. CDR1 is LGHNA, CDR2 YSLEER, per germline. The V gene lost 0 bases and the J gene lost 9 bases, with 15 bases spanning the gap. The CDR3 sequence is CASSQEGSARGEQFF. The CDR3 nucleotides are TGCGCCAGCAGCCAAGAAGGTAGTGCCAGGGGTGAGCAGTTCTTC.

This clone was seen more than once but under ten times. V usage is TRBV7-2 and J usage is TRBJ2-7; perhaps TRBD2 as D (5 bases). Germline CDR1 and CDR2: SGHTA and FQGNSA. Trimming left V 0 bases short and J 5 bases short, with 14 bases between. This CDR3 spans 15 amino acids. CDR3: CASSLAVAYSHEQYF. CDR3 sequence (DNA): TGTGCCAGCAGCTTAGCGGTAGCGTACTCTCACGAGCAGTACTTC.

The chain is built from TRBV5-6 and TRBJ1-2; D remains ambiguous. The CDR3 covers 14 residues. Trimming removed 0 bases from V and 2 bases from J, with 8 bases in between. CDR1 is SGHDT, CDR2 YYEEEE, per germline. DNA of the CDR3: TGTGCCAGCAGCTTGGAGAGGCAGAACTATGGCTACACCTTC. Translation: CASSLERQNYGYTF.

V and J are TRBV6-5 and TRBJ1-4; no clear D gene. The CDR3 contains 13 residues. From germline, CDR1 is MNHEY and CDR2 SVGAGI. V was pared by 6 bases and J by 8 bases, with 13 bases between. The CDR3 bases are TGTGCCAGCAGACGCTCTGGGCCAGAAAAACTGTTTTTT. Residues: CASRRSGPEKLFF.

CDR3 nucleotides: TGTGCCAGCAGCGTAGCGGCATGGTCCACAGATACGCAGTATTTT. It translates to CASSVAAWSTDTQYF. The chain uses TRBV9 and TRBJ2-3; D not certain. Trimming took 0 bases from V and 2 from J, leaving 10 bases between them. Germline-derived CDR1 and CDR2 are SGDLS and YYNGEE. The length of the CDR3 is 15 residues.

The chain links TRBV28 to TRBJ2-7; D is undetermined. The length of the CDR3 is 15 residues. The germline V and J ends were trimmed by 3 bases and 2 bases, with 14 bases remaining between them. Germline V gives CDR1 MDHEN, CDR2 SYDVKM. DNA of the CDR3: TGTGCCAGCAGTTTCGCGGAAATTAGAGCCTACGAGCAGTACTTC. Residues: CASSFAEIRAYEQYF.

This clone was recorded only once. The V and J genes are TRBV18 and TRBJ1-4; no definite D call. There are 12 residues in the CDR3. V was cut by 3 bases and J by 8 bases, with 7 bases left in between. CDR1 KGHSH and CDR2 LQKENI come from the germline V gene. The CDR3 sequence is CASSPGGEKLFF. The CDR3 DNA sequence: TGTGCCAGCTCACCGGGCGGGGAAAAACTGTTTTTT.

This chain links TRBV7-9 with TRBJ1-2, with no clear D. Trimming took off 3 bases at V and 6 bases at J, with 11 bases between the two ends. This CDR3 has 13 amino acids. In germline, CDR1 is SEHNR, CDR2 FQNEAQ (reference sequence). Here the CDR3 reads CASSFQQWDGYTF. CDR3 nucleotides: TGTGCCAGCAGCTTTCAACAGTGGGATGGCTACACCTTC.

This sequence joins TRBV6-1 and TRBJ1-5; the D is unclear. Deletions cut 2 bases from V and 4 bases from J, with 6 bases between. CDR3 length: 13 amino acids. The germline V gene encodes CDR1 MNHNS and CDR2 SASEGT. CDR3 in DNA: TGTGCCAGCAGTGAAATGGGGAATCAGCCCCAGCATTTT. The encoded protein is CASSEMGNQPQHF.

The chain is built from TRBV4-2 and TRBJ2-7; no clear D. Per germline, CDR1 LGHNA and CDR2 YNFKEQ. The CDR3 is made up of 17 amino acids. V dropped 0 bases and J dropped 3 bases, with 18 bases sitting between them. CDR3 region: CASSQDLHYPKNYEQYF. In nucleotides, the CDR3 is TGTGCCAGCAGCCAAGATTTGCATTATCCTAAAAACTACGAGCAGTACTTC.

The CDR3 DNA reads as TGCAGCGTTGGTGCGGGTGGCGCAGATACGCAGTATTTT. This encodes CSVGAGGADTQYF. J is TRBJ2-3 and V is TRBV29-1; D perhaps matches TRBD2 (5 bases). Per the germline V gene, CDR1 is SQVTM and CDR2 is ANQGSEA. V gave up 4 bases and J gave up 4 bases, with 12 bases separating them. There are 13 residues in the CDR3.

The V and J genes are TRBV28 and TRBJ2-3; 7 positions agree with TRBD1. The CDR3 has 15 amino acids. J was trimmed by 2 bases and V by 3 bases; bases with no gene match: 5. From germline, CDR1 is MDHEN and CDR2 SYDVKM. The CDR3 sequence is CASSFKTGHTDTQYF. The CDR3 DNA reads as TGTGCCAGCAGTTTCAAGACAGGGCACACAGATACGCAGTATTTT.

The chain has TRBV27 and TRBJ2-3; 9 bases are a match to TRBD2. Unmatched junction bases numbered 16, after V lost 0 bases and J lost 6 bases. Germline V gives CDR1 MNHEY, CDR2 SMNVEV (reference sequence). This CDR3 contains 19 residues. Here the CDR3 reads CASSLSELGLAGLSDTQYF. DNA of the CDR3: TGTGCCAGCAGTTTATCAGAGTTGGGGCTAGCGGGATTGAGCGATACGCAGTATTTT.

CDR3 sequence (DNA): TGCGCCAGCAGCTTGTTCACCACAACAGGGGCGACGAACACTGAAGCTTTCTTT. Translating gives CASSLFTTTGATNTEAFF. The V gene is TRBV5-1, the J gene TRBJ1-1, with 7 bases aligning to TRBD1. The CDR3 covers 18 residues. Unmatched junction bases numbered 13, after V lost 1 base and J lost 1 base. CDR1 SGHRS and CDR2 YFSETQ come from the germline V gene.

The chain uses TRBV11-2 and TRBJ2-7; 8 bases are shared with TRBD1. Unmatched junction bases numbered 9, after V lost 7 bases and J lost 4 bases. This CDR3 comprises 14 residues. CDR1 is SGHAT, CDR2 FQNNGV, per germline. The DNA of the CDR3 is TGTGCCAGCACGACAGGGGTGGGGTTTTACGAGCAGTACTTC. As protein: CASTTGVGFYEQYF.

The count of this clone is one. The chain links TRBV13 to TRBJ2-3, with 7 bases lining up with TRBD2. The CDR3 sequence is 15 residues long. Germline V lookup: CDR1 PRHDT, CDR2 FYEKMQ (reference sequence). After removal of 4 bases from V and 0 bases from J, the junction contained 4 bases not matched to a gene. In DNA, the CDR3 is TGTGCCAGCAGCTCCCTTAGCGGGAGCACAGATACGCAGTATTTT. The encoded protein is CASSSLSGSTDTQYF.

The genes are TRBV11-2 and TRBJ2-7, with 8 bases aligning to TRBD1. The germline gives CDR1 SGHAT, CDR2 FQNNGV. Germline trimming cut 2 bases from V and 6 bases from J; bases unmatched to any gene: 6. The CDR3 length is 14 residues. The CDR3: CASSLQQGVAEQYF. The CDR3 nucleotides are TGTGCCAGCAGCTTACAACAGGGGGTGGCCGAGCAGTACTTC.

This sequence joins TRBV18 and TRBJ2-7; no reliable D call. CDR1 is KGHSH and CDR2 is LQKENI in the germline V gene. The V end was cut by 5 bases, the J end by 5 bases, with 10 bases between. The CDR3 is 12 amino acids. The CDR3 sequence: CASSTPADEQYF. CDR3 DNA: TGTGCCAGCTCAACGCCCGCGGACGAGCAGTACTTC.

The V call is TRBV5-1, the J call TRBJ2-5, with 14 bases that match TRBD2. Germline V gene sequence: CDR1 SGHRS, CDR2 YFSETQ. V lost 0 bases to trimming and J lost 5 bases; unmatched junction nucleotides: 3. The CDR3 consists of 16 residues. The CDR3 reads CASSLVTSGRVETQYF. CDR3 nucleotides: TGCGCCAGCAGCTTGGTGACTAGCGGGAGGGTGGAGACCCAGTACTTC. The full variable domain, in which reference TRBV5-1 and TRBJ2-5 provide the parts outside the CDR3, is KAGVTQTPRYLIKTRGQQVTLSCSPISGHRSVSWYQQTPGQGLQFLFEYFSETQRNKGNFPGRFSGRQFSNSRSEMNVSTLELGDSALYLCASSLVTSGRVETQYFGPGTRLLVL.